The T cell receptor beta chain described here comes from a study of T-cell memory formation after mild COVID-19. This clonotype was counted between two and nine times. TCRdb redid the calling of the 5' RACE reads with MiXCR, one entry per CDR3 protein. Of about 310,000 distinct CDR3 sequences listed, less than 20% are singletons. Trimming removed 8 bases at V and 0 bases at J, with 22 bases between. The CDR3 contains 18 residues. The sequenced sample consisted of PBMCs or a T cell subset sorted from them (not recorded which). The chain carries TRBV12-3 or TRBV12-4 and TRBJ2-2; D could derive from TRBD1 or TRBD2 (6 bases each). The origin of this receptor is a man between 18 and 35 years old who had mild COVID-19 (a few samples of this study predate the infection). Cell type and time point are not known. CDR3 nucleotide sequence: TGTGCCAGCTTTTGGCCCGTGGGGGGCGGCTCGAACACCGGGGAGCTGTTTTTT. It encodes CASFWPVGGGSNTGELFF.